This TCR beta chain came from a study of blood T cell repertoires in COVID-19. About the research overall: The cDNA or gDNA used as material had been derived from T cells, B-cell-depleted T cells, or PBMCs.

Only in-frame clones appear in the TCRdb table, and some are missing; sequencing was by immunoSEQ multiplex PCR. The table lists about 170,000 clones, just under 85% of them singletons, with 6.5% to 9% in the top ten. Germline values: CDR1 LNHDA, CDR2 SQIVND (reference sequence). The V and J ends lost 6 bases and 0 bases respectively, with 12 bases between them. This CDR3 is 16 amino acids long. V is TRBV19 and J is TRBJ1-6; D might be TRBD1 (5 bases). The sequenced sample was peripheral blood. The TCR was taken from a woman older than 75 with COVID-19, enrolled during active disease. The CDR3 bases are TGTGCCAGTAGCTCACGGGGGAGCTCCTATAATTCACCCCTCCACTTT. This sequence encodes CASSSRGSSYNSPLHF. Using reference TRBV19 and TRBJ1-6 for the parts outside the CDR3, the full variable domain is DGGITQSPKYLFRKEGQNVTLSCEQNLNHDAMYWYRQDPGQGLRLIYYSQIVNDFQKGDIAEGYSVSREKKESFPLTVTSAQKNPTAFYLCASSSRGSSYNSPLHFGNGTRLTVT.